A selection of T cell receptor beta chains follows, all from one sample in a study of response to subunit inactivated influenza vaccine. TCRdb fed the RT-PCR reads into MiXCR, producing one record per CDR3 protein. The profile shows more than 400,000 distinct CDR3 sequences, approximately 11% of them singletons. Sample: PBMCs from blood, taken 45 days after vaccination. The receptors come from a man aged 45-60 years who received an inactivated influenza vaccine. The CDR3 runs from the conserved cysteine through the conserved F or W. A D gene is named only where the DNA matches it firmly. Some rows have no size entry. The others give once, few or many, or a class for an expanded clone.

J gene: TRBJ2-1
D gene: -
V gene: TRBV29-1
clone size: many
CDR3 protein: CSVEGLLKGSYNEQFF
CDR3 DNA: TGCAGCGTTGAAGGACTACTCAAAGGGTCCTACAATGAGCAGTTCTTC

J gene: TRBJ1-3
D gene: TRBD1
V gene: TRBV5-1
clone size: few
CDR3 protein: CASSPRTGLSPRNTIYF
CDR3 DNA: TGCGCCAGCAGCCCTCGGACAGGGCTTTCTCCAAGAAACACCATATATTTT

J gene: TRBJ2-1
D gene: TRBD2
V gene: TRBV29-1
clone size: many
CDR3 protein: CSGDWLAGVRGEQFF
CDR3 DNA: TGCAGCGGAGACTGGCTAGCGGGAGTTCGGGGTGAGCAGTTCTTC

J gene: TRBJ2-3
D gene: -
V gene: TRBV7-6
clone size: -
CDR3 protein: CASSLEGGQSTDTQYF
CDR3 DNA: TGTGCCAGCAGCTTAGAAGGGGGGCAAAGCACAGATACGCAGTATTTT

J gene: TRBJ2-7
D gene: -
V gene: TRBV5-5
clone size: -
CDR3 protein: CASSRDSYTSYEQYF
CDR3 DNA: TGTGCCAGCAGCCGAGACAGCTACACCTCCTACGAGCAGTACTTC

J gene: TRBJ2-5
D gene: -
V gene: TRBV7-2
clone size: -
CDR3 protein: CASSATPRGAWGETQYF
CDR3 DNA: TGTGCCAGCAGCGCTACCCCTCGGGGAGCTTGGGGTGAGACCCAGTACTTC

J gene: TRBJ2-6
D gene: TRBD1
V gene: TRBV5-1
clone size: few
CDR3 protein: CASSLVPTGEGANVLTF
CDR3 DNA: TGCGCCAGCAGCTTAGTCCCAACAGGGGAAGGGGCCAACGTCCTGACTTTC

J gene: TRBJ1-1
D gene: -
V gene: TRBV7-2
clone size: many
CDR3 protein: CASSFKGVGTEAFF
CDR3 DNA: TGTGCCAGCAGCTTTAAGGGGGTAGGAACTGAAGCTTTCTTT

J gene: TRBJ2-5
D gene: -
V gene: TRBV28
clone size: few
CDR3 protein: CASSLWSAGKETQYF
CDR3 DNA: TGTGCCAGCAGTTTATGGTCGGCGGGGAAAGAGACCCAGTACTTC

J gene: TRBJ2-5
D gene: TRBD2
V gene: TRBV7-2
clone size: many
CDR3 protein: CASSLRTSASIETQYF
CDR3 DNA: TGTGCCAGCAGCTTAAGGACTAGCGCCTCCATAGAGACCCAGTACTTC

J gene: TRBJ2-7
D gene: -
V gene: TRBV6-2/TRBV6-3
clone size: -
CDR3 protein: CASSYSGTGRTTYEQYF
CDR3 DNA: TGTGCCAGCAGTTACTCAGGGACGGGCCGGACTACCTACGAGCAGTACTTC

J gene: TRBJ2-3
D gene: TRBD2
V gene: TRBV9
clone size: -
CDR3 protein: CASSVDSAGVTDTQYF
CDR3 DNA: TGTGCCAGCAGCGTAGACTCGGCGGGAGTCACAGATACGCAGTATTTT

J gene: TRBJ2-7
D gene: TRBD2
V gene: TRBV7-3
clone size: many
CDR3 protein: CASSLSGGRSSYEQYF
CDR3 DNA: TGTGCCAGCAGCTTATCTGGCGGGAGATCCTCCTACGAGCAGTACTTC

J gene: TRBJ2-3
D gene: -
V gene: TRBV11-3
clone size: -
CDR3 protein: CASSQGGAGTDTQYF
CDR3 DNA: TGTGCCAGCAGCCAAGGGGGAGCCGGCACAGATACGCAGTATTTT

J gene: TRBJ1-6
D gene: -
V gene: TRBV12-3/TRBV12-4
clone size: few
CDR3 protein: CASSPYPWGGSPLHF
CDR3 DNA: TGTGCCAGCAGTCCCTACCCGTGGGGCGGCTCACCCCTCCACTTT

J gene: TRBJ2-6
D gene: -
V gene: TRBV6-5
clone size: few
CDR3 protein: CASSYSGGGANVLTF
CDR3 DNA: TGTGCCAGCAGTTACTCGGGGGGTGGGGCCAACGTCCTGACTTTC

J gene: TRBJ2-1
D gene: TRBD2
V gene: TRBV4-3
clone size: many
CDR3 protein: CASSQELAGGFYSYNEQFF
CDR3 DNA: TGCGCCAGCAGCCAAGAACTAGCGGGGGGGTTCTATTCCTACAATGAGCAGTTCTTC

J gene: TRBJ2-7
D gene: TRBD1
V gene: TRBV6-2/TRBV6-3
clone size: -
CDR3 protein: CASSYPIWTGNSFSSYEQYF
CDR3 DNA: TGTGCCAGCAGTTACCCCATCTGGACAGGAAATTCCTTTAGCTCCTACGAGCAGTACTTC

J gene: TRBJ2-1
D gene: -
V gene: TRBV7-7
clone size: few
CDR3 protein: CASTTGSGEQFF
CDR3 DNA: TGTGCCAGCACCACCGGGAGTGGCGAGCAGTTCTTC

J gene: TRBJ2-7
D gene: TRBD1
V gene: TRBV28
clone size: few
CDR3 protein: CASSPGAGGVYEQYF
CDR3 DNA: TGTGCCAGCAGCCCCGGGGCAGGGGGCGTCTACGAGCAGTACTTC

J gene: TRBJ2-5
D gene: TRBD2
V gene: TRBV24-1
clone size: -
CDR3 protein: CATGLAAEETQYF
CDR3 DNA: TGTGCCACCGGACTAGCGGCAGAAGAGACCCAGTACTTC

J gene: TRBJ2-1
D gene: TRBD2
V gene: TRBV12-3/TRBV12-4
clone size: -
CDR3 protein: CASSTSGYNEQFF
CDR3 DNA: TGTGCCAGCAGTACTAGCGGGTACAATGAGCAGTTCTTC

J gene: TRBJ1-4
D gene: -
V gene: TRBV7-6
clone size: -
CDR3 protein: CASSLYTTNEKLFF
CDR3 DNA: TGTGCCAGCAGCCTGTATACAACTAATGAAAAACTGTTTTTT

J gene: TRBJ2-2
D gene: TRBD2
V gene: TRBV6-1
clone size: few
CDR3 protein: CASSIAGRNTGELFF
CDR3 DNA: TGTGCCAGCAGTATAGCGGGGCGAAACACCGGGGAGCTGTTTTTT

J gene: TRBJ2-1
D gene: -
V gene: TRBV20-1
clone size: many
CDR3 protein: CSAPIVAGYNEQFF
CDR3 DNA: TGCAGTGCCCCGATAGTGGCCGGCTACAATGAGCAGTTCTTC

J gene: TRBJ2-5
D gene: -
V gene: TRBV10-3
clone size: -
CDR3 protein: CAISNRDQETQYF
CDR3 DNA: TGTGCCATCAGTAACAGGGATCAAGAGACCCAGTACTTC

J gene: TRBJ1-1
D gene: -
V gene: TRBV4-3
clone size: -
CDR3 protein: CASSQDWQGKAFF
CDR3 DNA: TGCGCCAGCAGCCAAGACTGGCAGGGCAAAGCTTTCTTT

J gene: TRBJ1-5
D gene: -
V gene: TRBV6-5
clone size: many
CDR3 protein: CASRTGGQPQHF
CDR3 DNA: TGTGCCAGCAGGACAGGAGGCCAGCCCCAGCATTTT

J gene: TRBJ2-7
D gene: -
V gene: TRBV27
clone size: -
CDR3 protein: CASSTVGSEQYF
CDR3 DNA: TGTGCCAGCAGCACAGTCGGGAGCGAGCAGTACTTC

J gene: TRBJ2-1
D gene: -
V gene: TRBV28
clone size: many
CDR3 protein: CASSLWDSYNEQFF
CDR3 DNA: TGTGCCAGCAGTTTATGGGACAGCTACAATGAGCAGTTCTTC

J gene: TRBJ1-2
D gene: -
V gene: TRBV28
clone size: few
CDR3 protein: CASTAGGIGYTF
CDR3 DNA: TGTGCCAGCACCGCTGGGGGCATTGGCTACACCTTC

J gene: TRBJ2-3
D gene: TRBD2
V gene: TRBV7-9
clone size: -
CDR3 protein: CASSLVSGSGTDTQYF
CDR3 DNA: TGTGCCAGCAGCTTAGTCAGCGGGAGTGGCACAGATACGCAGTATTTT

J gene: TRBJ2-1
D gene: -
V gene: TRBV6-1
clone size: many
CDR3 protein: CASSEFVLTYNEQFF
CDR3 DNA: TGTGCCAGCAGTGAGTTCGTTCTCACCTACAATGAGCAGTTCTTC

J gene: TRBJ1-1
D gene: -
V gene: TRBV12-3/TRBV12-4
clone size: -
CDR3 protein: CASSLGSLQGKAFF
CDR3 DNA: TGTGCCAGCAGTTTAGGAAGTTTGCAGGGGAAAGCTTTCTTT

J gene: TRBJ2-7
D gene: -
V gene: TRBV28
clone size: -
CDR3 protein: CASSFVTSYEQYF
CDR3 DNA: TGTGCCAGCAGTTTTGTCACCTCCTACGAGCAGTACTTC

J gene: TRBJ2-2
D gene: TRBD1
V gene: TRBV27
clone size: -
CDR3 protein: CASSLQGQGKAGELFF
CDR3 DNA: TGTGCCAGCAGTCTACAGGGACAGGGCAAGGCCGGGGAGCTGTTTTTT

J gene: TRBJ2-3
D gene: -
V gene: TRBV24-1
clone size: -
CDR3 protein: CATSDRTGEKSGGPPDTQYF
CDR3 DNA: TGTGCCACCAGTGATAGGACAGGGGAGAAGAGCGGGGGGCCCCCAGATACGCAGTATTTT

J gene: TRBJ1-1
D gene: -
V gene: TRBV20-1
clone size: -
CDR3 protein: CSASGTLNTEAFF
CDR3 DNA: TGCAGTGCTAGCGGTACATTGAACACTGAAGCTTTCTTT

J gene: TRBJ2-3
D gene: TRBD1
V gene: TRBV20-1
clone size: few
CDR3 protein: CSAPGQGFEWRQATIADTQYF
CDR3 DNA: TGCAGTGCCCCGGGACAGGGTTTTGAGTGGCGTCAGGCGACAATCGCAGATACGCAGTATTTT

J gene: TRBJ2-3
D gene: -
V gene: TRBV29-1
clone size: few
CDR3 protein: CSVETGYADTQYF
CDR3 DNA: TGCAGCGTTGAAACAGGGTATGCAGATACGCAGTATTTT

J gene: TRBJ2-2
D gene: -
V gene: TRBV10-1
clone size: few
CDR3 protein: CASSVGGPAGELFF
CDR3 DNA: TGCGCCAGCAGTGTCGGGGGGCCGGCCGGGGAGCTGTTTTTT

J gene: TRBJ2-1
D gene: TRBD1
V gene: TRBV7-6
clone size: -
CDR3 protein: CASSLGTGGIGNEQFF
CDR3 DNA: TGTGCCAGCAGCCTGGGGACAGGGGGTATTGGAAATGAGCAGTTCTTC

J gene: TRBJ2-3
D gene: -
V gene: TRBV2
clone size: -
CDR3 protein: CASSEGGVNTDTQYF
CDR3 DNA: TGTGCCAGCAGTGAAGGGGGTGTAAACACAGATACGCAGTATTTT

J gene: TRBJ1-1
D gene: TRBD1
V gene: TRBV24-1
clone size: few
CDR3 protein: CATSDGQGAEAFF
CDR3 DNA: TGTGCCACCAGTGACGGACAGGGGGCTGAAGCTTTCTTT